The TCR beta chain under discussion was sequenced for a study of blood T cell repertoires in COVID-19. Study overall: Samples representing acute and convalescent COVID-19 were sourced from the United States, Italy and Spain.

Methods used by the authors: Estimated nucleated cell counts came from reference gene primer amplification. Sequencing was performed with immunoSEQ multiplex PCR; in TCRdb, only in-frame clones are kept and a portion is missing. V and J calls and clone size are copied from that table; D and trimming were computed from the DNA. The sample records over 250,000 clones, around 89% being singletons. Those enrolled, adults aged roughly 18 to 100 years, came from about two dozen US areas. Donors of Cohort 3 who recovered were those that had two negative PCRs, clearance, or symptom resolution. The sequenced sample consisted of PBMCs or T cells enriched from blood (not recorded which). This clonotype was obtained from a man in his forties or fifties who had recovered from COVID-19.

DNA of the CDR3: TGTGCCAGTAGTATGCAGGGCCAAGACTACGAGCAGTACTTC. Protein: CASSMQGQDYEQYF. The chain is built from TRBV19 and TRBJ2-7; tentative D call: TRBD1 (5 bases). The CDR3 contains 14 residues. With 3 bases removed from V and 3 bases from J, the gap between germline ends came to 12 bases. Germline V CDR1 and CDR2: LNHDA, SQIVND (reference sequence).